This record concerns one T cell receptor beta chain sequence. The table came from immunoSEQ multiplex PCR; TCRdb's copy has only in-frame clones and leaves some out. The table records some 70,000 clones, 88% of them present only once. The V gene lost 10 bases and the J gene lost 0 bases, with 15 bases spanning the gap. This CDR3 has 15 amino acids. Germline CDR1 reads MDHEN; CDR2 reads SYDVKM. The data were obtained in a study of blood T cell repertoires in COVID-19. Study information: Sites in the United States, Italy and Spain provided acute and convalescent COVID-19 samples. The analysed material was cDNA or gDNA that came from T cells, B-cell-depleted T cells, or PBMCs.

The chain joins TRBV28 to TRBJ2-2, with a possible D match to TRBD1 (6 bases). The sample was peripheral blood. The sequence derives from a woman in her 70s with acute or convalescent COVID-19. The CDR3 DNA reads TGTGCCAACGCCCCCGCAGGGGCGAACACCGGGGAGCTGTTTTTT. It codes for CANAPAGANTGELFF.